Listed here are 20 T cell receptor beta chains from one sample, sequenced in a study of CD8 T cells in ankylosing spondylitis (dated by TCRdb to the late 2010s). Library preparation used 5' RACE. The listed sequencing device is Illumina HiSeq 2500. TCRdb trimmed the raw reads at Q25, called clones with MiXCR and kept productive beta chains. Each record represents a unique CDR3 protein, reported with the most common genes and DNA among its rows. Present in this sample are about 150,000 distinct CDR3 sequences, under 45% of which were seen just once. Jointly, the top ten make up approximately 14% of the sample. The sequencing sample was made of synovial fluid, either unsorted or a sorted T cell fraction (not recorded which). The receptors derive from a male donor with ankylosing spondylitis.

This clonotype has a handful of counts. This rearrangement joins TRBV27 to TRBJ2-1; D is unresolved. The germline gives CDR1 MNHEY, CDR2 SMNVEV (reference sequence). CDR3 length equals 15 residues. V shed 6 bases and J shed 10 bases, with 22 bases lying between them. The CDR3 DNA reads TGTGCCAGCAGCCCCTTGAGACCTACCGAGGAAGAGCAGTTCTTC. Its translation: CASSPLRPTEEEQFF.

This sequence joins TRBV6-2 or TRBV6-3 and TRBJ2-1, with TRBD2 matching 8 bases. CDR1 and CDR2 from the germline V gene are MNHEY and SVGEGT. The CDR3 totals 14 residues. V trimming: 2 bases; J trimming: 8 bases; junction bases outside the gene matches: 5. The CDR3 DNA reads TGTGCCAGCAGTTACGGGCGGGGGGTCGATGAGCAGTTCTTC. The encoded protein is CASSYGRGVDEQFF.

The chain joins TRBV19 to TRBJ2-3, with 11 bases identical to TRBD1. Unmatched junction bases numbered 5, after V lost 5 bases and J lost 1 base. From germline, CDR1 is LNHDA and CDR2 SQIVND (reference sequence). The CDR3 sequence is 16 residues long. CDR3 sequence: CASSWTGGAGTDTQYF. CDR3 sequence (DNA): TGTGCCAGTAGTTGGACAGGGGGCGCGGGCACAGATACGCAGTATTTT. Full variable domain (outside the CDR3, taken from reference TRBV19 and TRBJ2-3): DGGITQSPKYLFRKEGQNVTLSCEQNLNHDAMYWYRQDPGQGLRLIYYSQIVNDFQKGDIAEGYSVSREKKESFPLTVTSAQKNPTAFYLCASSWTGGAGTDTQYFGPGTRLTVL.

The table lists this clonotype with a few counts. CDR3 amino acids: CASSTNSYEQYF. Written as DNA, the CDR3 is TGTGCCAGCAGTACTAACTCCTACGAGCAGTACTTC. This sequence joins TRBV27 and TRBJ2-7; D ambiguous. Germline V gene lookup returns CDR1 MNHEY and CDR2 SMNVEV (reference sequence). The CDR3 runs 12 residues. Trimming removed 5 bases from V and 0 bases from J, with 5 bases in between.

J is TRBJ1-1 and V is TRBV5-1; 7 nucleotides align to TRBD1. With V trimmed by 1 base and J by 6 bases, 18 bases remained unmatched. Germline values: CDR1 SGHRS, CDR2 YFSETQ. This CDR3 has 18 amino acids. The CDR3 region is CASSLYLRDSTPGAEAFF. The CDR3 nucleotides read TGCGCCAGCAGCTTGTACCTCCGGGACAGCACTCCAGGTGCTGAAGCTTTCTTT.

The chain couples TRBV29-1 to TRBJ2-1; 13 bases agree with TRBD2. The CDR3 length is 15 residues. V dropped 5 bases and J dropped 4; count of bases not matched to a gene: 5. Looked up from germline, CDR1 is SQVTM and CDR2 is ANQGSEA. The CDR3 nucleotides read TGCAGCGTTTACGGACTAGCGGGAGTATACAATGAGCAGTTCTTC. Its protein product is CSVYGLAGVYNEQFF.

This chain joins TRBV2 and TRBJ2-3; no definite D call. CDR1 and CDR2 from the germline V gene are SNHLY and FYNNEI. V was trimmed by 4 bases and J by 3 bases, leaving 20 bases between them. The CDR3 is 17 residues long. The CDR3 DNA follows: TGTGCCAGCAGTGGGCTGGTCTCCGCGTTGATTACAGATACGCAGTATTTT. It is translated as CASSGLVSALITDTQYF.

This chain links TRBV4-1 with TRBJ2-2; maybe TRBD1 (5 bases). The germline V gene encodes CDR1 MGHRA and CDR2 YSYEKL. The CDR3 runs 18 residues. Trimming removed 2 bases from V and 4 bases from J, with 20 bases in between. CDR3 region: CASSQLWPAGPGTGELFF. In nucleotides, the CDR3 is TGCGCCAGCAGCCAATTGTGGCCCGCAGGGCCGGGCACCGGGGAGCTGTTTTTT.

The V call is TRBV28, the J call TRBJ1-6; D remains ambiguous. V was pared by 7 bases and J by 9 bases, with 13 bases between. Per germline, CDR1 MDHEN and CDR2 SYDVKM. This CDR3 is built from 13 residues. This CDR3 is CASTAGRGSPLHF. DNA for the CDR3: TGTGCCAGCACGGCAGGAAGAGGTTCACCCCTCCACTTT. The whole variable domain, remainder taken from reference TRBV28 and TRBJ1-6, is DVKVTQSSRYLVKRTGEKVFLECVQDMDHENMFWYRQDPGLGLRLIYFSYDVKMKEKGDIPEGYSVSREKKERFSLILESASTNQTSMYLCASTAGRGSPLHFGNGTRLTVT.

The V call is TRBV6-2 or TRBV6-3, the J call TRBJ1-1, with D possibly TRBD1 on 5 matching bases. Germline V lookup: CDR1 MNHEY, CDR2 SVGEGT. The ends were cut back, 2 bases at V and 10 bases at J, with 23 bases in the middle. The CDR3 runs 16 residues. The CDR3 region is CASSYPRAWDRFVAFF. CDR3 nucleotide sequence: TGTGCCAGCAGTTACCCGAGAGCATGGGACCGATTCGTAGCTTTCTTT.

This clonotype showed up just a few times. This chain uses TRBV11-1 with TRBJ1-6, with D maybe TRBD1 (6 bases). Germline lookup yields CDR1 SGHAT and CDR2 FQDESV (reference sequence). Trimming pared 0 bases from V and 0 bases from J, leaving 12 bases between. CDR3 length: 18 residues. The CDR3 here is CASSLAWDNLSYNSPLHF. The CDR3 DNA is TGTGCCAGCAGCTTAGCTTGGGACAACCTCTCCTATAATTCACCCCTCCACTTT.

The chain carries TRBV4-3 and TRBJ2-6; maybe TRBD2 (6 bases). This CDR3 comprises 16 residues. Trimming removed 0 bases at V and 4 bases at J, with 10 bases between. Germline lookup yields CDR1 LGHNA and CDR2 YSLEER. The DNA for the CDR3 is TGCGCCAGCAGCCAAGAGCGGGGAACAGGGGCCAACGTCCTGACTTTC. This encodes CASSQERGTGANVLTF.

J is TRBJ2-7 and V is TRBV10-3; no reliable D call. V was cut by 6 bases and J by 0 bases, with 21 bases left in between. Germline CDR1 and CDR2: ENHRY and SYGVKD. The CDR3 spans 17 residues. CDR3 nucleotide sequence: TGTGCCATCAGCGCGACTCGGGCCTCAGGTTCCTCCTACGAGCAGTACTTC. Protein: CAISATRASGSSYEQYF.

This clonotype was counted only a few times. This rearrangement joins TRBV7-9 to TRBJ1-2; 8 bases match TRBD1. CDR3 length: 16 amino acids. Per the germline V gene, CDR1 is SEHNR and CDR2 is FQNEAQ (reference sequence). The J segment lost 0 bases and the V segment lost 6 bases, leaving 9 bases of the junction unmatched. CDR3 amino acids: CASRGDRSLANYGYTF. CDR3 DNA: TGTGCCAGCAGGGGGGACAGGTCCCTAGCTAACTATGGCTACACCTTC.

This clonotype was recorded a few times. The rearrangement uses TRBV20-1 and TRBJ2-5; D is ambiguous. The germline CDR1 and CDR2 sequences are DFQATT and SNEGSKA (reference sequence). Trimming removed 3 bases from V and 2 bases from J, with 7 bases in between. This CDR3 is 12 amino acids long. CDR3 in amino acids: CSASRSQETQYF. Here the CDR3 DNA reads TGCAGTGCTAGCCGCTCTCAAGAGACCCAGTACTTC.

The chain couples TRBV20-1 to TRBJ2-3, with a weak D call TRBD1 (5 bases). The CDR3 extends over 16 amino acids. CDR1 DFQATT and CDR2 SNEGSKA come from the germline V gene (reference sequence). Trimming pared 1 base from V and 2 bases from J, leaving 16 bases between. CDR3 sequence: CSARAYLRVDTDTQYF. The CDR3 DNA is TGCAGTGCTAGAGCTTACCTCAGGGTTGACACAGATACGCAGTATTTT.

This clonotype was seen ten or more times. A read error may produce the germline difference seen at one junction end. The rearrangement joins TRBV5-1 to TRBJ1-1, with D possibly TRBD1 on 5 matching bases. The germline CDR1 and CDR2 sequences are SGHRS and YFSETQ. CDR3 length equals 12 residues. CDR3 in DNA: TGTGCCAGCAGTTTGGGGGACACTGAAGCTTTCTTT. Protein: CASSLGDTEAFF.

The CDR3 protein is CASEEVLSYEQYF. CDR3 nucleotide sequence: TGTGCCAGCGAAGAGGTACTCTCCTACGAGCAGTACTTC. The J gene is TRBJ2-7, the V gene TRBV7-9; D not resolved. V was clipped by 8 bases and J by 0 bases, with 11 bases between them. The germline CDR1 and CDR2 sequences are SEHNR and FQNEAQ (reference sequence). The CDR3 is 13 residues long. The full variable domain, its missing parts supplied by reference TRBV7-9 and TRBJ2-7, is DTGVSQNPRHKITKRGQNVTFRCDPISEHNRLYWYRQTLGQGPEFLTYFQNEAQLEKSRLLSDRFSAERPKGSFSTLEIQRTEQGDSAMYLCASEEVLSYEQYFGPGTRLTVT.

This clonotype occurred once. V usage is TRBV5-1 and J usage is TRBJ1-4; no definite D call. The germline CDR1 and CDR2 sequences are SGHRS and YFSETQ. Trimming pared 0 bases from V and 5 bases from J, leaving 2 bases between. The CDR3 spans 12 residues. The CDR3 here is CASSLDNEKLFF. Written as DNA, the CDR3 is TGCGCCAGCAGCTTGGACAATGAAAAACTGTTTTTT.

This sequence joins TRBV10-3 and TRBJ2-7; D may be TRBD1 or TRBD2 (5 bases each). The V end was cut by 2 bases, the J end by 6 bases, with 8 bases between. This CDR3 is 12 amino acids long. CDR1 and CDR2 (germline): ENHRY, SYGVKD. The CDR3 bases are TGTGCCATCAGTGAGGGGGACGTCGAGCAGTACTTC. It encodes CAISEGDVEQYF.